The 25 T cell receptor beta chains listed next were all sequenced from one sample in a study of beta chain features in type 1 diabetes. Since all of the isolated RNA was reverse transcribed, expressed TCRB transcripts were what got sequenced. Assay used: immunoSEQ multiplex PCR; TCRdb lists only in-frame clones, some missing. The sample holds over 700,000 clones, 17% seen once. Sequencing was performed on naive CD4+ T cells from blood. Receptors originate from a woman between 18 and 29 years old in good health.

The CDR3 DNA sequence: TGCGCCAGCAGCGTAACGTCCGGGCTCTACAATGAGCAGTTCTTC. The encoded protein is CASSVTSGLYNEQFF. This chain links TRBV5-1 with TRBJ2-1, with D unresolved. The germline gives CDR1 SGHRS, CDR2 YFSETQ. The V end lost 4 bases, the J end lost 3 bases, and 14 bases lay between the germline ends. The CDR3 length is 15 residues.

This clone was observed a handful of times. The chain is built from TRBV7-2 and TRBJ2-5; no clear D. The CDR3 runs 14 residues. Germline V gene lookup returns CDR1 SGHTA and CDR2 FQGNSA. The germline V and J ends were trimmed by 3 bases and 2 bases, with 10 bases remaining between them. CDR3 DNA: TGTGCCAGCAGCTTTCGGCAGAATCAAGAGACCCAGTACTTC. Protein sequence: CASSFRQNQETQYF.

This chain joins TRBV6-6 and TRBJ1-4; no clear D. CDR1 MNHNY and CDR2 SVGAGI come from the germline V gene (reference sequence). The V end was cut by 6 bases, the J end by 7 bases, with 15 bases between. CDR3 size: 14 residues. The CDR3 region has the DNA TGTGCCAGCAGGCAACGAGAGATCGGTGAAAAACTGTTTTTT. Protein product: CASRQREIGEKLFF.

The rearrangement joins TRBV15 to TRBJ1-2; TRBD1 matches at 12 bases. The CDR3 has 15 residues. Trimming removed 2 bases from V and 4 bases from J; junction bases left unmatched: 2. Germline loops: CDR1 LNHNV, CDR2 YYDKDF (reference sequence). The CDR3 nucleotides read TGTGCCACCAGCAGAAGGGACAGGGGGCCCTATGGCTACACCTTC. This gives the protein CATSRRDRGPYGYTF.

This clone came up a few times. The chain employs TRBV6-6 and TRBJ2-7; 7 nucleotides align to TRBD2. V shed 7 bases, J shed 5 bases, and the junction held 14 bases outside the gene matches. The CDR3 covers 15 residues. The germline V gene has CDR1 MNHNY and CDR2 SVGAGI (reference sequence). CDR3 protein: CASTPSRAGVHEQYF. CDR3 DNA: TGTGCCAGCACACCGTCCAGGGCGGGGGTCCACGAGCAGTACTTC.

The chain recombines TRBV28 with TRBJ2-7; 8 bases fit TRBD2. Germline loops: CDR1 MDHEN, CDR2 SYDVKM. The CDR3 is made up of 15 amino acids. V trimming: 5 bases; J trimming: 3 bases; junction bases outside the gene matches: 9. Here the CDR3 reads CASSPQREKVYEQYF. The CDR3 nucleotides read TGTGCCAGCAGTCCCCAGCGGGAGAAGGTCTACGAGCAGTACTTC.

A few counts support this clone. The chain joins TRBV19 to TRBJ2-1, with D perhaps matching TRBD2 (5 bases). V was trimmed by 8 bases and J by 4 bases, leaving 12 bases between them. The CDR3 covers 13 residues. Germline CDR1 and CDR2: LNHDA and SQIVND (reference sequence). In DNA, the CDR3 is TGTGCCAGTGGGGAGAGAAGGTACAATGAGCAGTTCTTC. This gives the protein CASGERRYNEQFF.

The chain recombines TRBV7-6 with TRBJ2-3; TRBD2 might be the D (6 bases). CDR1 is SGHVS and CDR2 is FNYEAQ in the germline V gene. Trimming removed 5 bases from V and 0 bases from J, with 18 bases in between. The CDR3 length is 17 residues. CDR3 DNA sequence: TGTGCCAGCAGCCCTAGGCGGAGGGGAACTAGCACAGATACGCAGTATTTT. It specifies CASSPRRRGTSTDTQYF.

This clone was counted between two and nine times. CDR3 sequence: CASNLFGGRGNQPQHF. For the CDR3, the DNA is TGTGCCAGTAACTTGTTTGGGGGGCGCGGCAATCAGCCCCAGCATTTT. The J gene is TRBJ1-5, the V gene TRBV19; perhaps TRBD1 as D (6 bases). CDR3 length: 16 residues. V shed 7 bases and J shed 2 bases, with 18 bases lying between them. Germline loops: CDR1 LNHDA, CDR2 SQIVND (reference sequence).

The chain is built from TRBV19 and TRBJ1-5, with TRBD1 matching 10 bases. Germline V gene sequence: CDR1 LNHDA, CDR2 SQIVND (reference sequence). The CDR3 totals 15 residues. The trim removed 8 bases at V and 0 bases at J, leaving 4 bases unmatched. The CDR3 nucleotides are TGTGCCAGTTCGGGACAGGGGTATAGCAATCAGCCCCAGCATTTT. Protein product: CASSGQGYSNQPQHF.

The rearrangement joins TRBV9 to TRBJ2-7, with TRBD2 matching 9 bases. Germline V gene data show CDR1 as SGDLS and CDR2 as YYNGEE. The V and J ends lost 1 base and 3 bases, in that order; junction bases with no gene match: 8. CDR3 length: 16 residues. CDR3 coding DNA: TGTGCCAGCAGCGTACTAAGCGGGAGGCCCATCTACGAGCAGTACTTC. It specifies CASSVLSGRPIYEQYF.

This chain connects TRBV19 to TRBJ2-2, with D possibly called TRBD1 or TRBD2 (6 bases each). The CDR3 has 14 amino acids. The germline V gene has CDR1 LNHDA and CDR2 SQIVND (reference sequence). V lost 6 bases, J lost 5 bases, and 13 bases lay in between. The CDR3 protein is CASRTRGATGELFF. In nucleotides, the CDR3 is TGTGCCAGTAGGACAAGGGGGGCGACCGGGGAGCTGTTTTTT.

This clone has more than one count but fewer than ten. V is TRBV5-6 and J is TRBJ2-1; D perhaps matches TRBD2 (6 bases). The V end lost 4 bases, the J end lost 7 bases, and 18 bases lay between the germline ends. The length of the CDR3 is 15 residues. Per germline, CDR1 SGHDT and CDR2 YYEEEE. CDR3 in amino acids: CASSTPGSPENEQFF. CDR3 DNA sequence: TGTGCCAGCAGCACCCCCGGGAGTCCGGAAAATGAGCAGTTCTTC.

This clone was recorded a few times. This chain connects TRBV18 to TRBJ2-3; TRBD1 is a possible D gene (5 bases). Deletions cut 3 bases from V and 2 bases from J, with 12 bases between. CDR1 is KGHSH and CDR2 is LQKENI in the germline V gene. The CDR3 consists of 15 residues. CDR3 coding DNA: TGTGCCAGCTCACCGGTGGCAGGGCCCACAGATACGCAGTATTTT. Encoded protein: CASSPVAGPTDTQYF.

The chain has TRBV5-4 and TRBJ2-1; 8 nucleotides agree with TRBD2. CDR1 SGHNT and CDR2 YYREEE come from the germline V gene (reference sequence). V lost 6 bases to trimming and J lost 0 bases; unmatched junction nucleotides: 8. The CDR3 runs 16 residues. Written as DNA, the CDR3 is TGTGCCAGCACCCCGGAAACTAGCGGCTCCTACAATGAGCAGTTCTTC. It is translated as CASTPETSGSYNEQFF.

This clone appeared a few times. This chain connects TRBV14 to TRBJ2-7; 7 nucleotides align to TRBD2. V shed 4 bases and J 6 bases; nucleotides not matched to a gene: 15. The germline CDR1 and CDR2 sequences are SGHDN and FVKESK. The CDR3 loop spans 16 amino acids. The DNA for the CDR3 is TGTGCCAGCAGCCTAACGACCGGGACTACCCACCCCGAGCAGTACTTC. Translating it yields CASSLTTGTTHPEQYF.

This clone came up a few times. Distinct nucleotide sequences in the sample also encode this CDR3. The CDR3 region is CASSLGLGETQYF. The CDR3, as DNA: TGTGCCAGCAGCTTAGGTCTCGGGGAGACCCAGTACTTC. The J gene is TRBJ2-5, the V gene TRBV7-2; D not resolved. Germline V CDR1 and CDR2: SGHTA, FQGNSA. There are 13 residues in the CDR3. V dropped 1 base and J dropped 5 bases, with 8 bases sitting between them.

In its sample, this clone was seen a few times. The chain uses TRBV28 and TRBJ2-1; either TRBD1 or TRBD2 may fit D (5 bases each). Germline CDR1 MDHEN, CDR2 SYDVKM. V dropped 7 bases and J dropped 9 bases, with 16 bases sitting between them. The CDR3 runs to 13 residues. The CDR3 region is CASTRGLASEQFF. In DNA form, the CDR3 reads TGTGCCAGCACCCGGGGCCTAGCCAGTGAGCAGTTCTTC.

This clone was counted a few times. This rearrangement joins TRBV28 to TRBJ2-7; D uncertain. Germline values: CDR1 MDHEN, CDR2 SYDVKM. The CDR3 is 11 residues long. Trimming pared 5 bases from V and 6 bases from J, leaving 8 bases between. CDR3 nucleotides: TGTGCCAGCAGTGATTGGAGCGAGCAGTACTTC. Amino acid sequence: CASSDWSEQYF.

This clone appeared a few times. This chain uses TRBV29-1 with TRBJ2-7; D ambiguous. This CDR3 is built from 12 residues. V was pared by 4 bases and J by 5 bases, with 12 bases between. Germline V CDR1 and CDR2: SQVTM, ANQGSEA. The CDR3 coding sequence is TGCAGCGTTGCTCGGAGTTTTAACGAGCAGTACTTC. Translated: CSVARSFNEQYF.

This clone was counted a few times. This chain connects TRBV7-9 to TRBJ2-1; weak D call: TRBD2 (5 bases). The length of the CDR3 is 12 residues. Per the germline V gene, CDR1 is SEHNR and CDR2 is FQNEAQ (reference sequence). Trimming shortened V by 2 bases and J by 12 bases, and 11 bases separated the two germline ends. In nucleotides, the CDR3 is TGTGCCAGCAGCTTACCGACTGCGGGGCAGTTCTTC. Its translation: CASSLPTAGQFF.

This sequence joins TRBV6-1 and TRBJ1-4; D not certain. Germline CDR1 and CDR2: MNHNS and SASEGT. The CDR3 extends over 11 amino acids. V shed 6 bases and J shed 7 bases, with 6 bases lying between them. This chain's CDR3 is CASRAREKLFF. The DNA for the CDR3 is TGTGCCAGCAGGGCTCGTGAAAAACTGTTTTTT.

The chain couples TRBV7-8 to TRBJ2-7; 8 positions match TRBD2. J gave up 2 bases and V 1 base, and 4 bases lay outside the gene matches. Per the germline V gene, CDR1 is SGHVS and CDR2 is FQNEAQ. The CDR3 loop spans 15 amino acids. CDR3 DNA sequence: TGTGCCAGCAGCTTAGGAACTAGCGGACCCTACGAGCAGTACTTC. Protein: CASSLGTSGPYEQYF.

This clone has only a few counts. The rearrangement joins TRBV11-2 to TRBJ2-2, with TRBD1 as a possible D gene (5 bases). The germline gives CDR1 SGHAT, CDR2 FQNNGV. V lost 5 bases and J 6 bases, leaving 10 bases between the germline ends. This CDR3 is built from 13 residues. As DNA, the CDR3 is TGTGCCAGCAGCCCGACAGTTGCCGGGGAGCTGTTTTTT. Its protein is CASSPTVAGELFF.

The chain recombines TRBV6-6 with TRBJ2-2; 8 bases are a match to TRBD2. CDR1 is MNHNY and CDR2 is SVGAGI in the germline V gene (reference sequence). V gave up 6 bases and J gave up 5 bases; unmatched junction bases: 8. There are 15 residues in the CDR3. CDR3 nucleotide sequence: TGTGCCAGCAGACCAGCGGGAGTCTATACCGGGGAGCTGTTTTTT. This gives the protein CASRPAGVYTGELFF.